One and the same sample provided the 26 T cell receptor beta chains below, sequenced in a study of metastatic and nonmetastatic thyroid tumors. Every patient underwent thyroid surgery untreated. MiXCR was used by TCRdb to re-call the PCR reads. The data show some 35,000 clones, 28% seen once. Sequencing was done on a sample of blood. The receptors originated from a male donor with papillary thyroid cancer or a benign thyroid nodule (not recorded which). Some clones in this sample may be carry-over from other donors' samples.

The rearrangement uses TRBV29-1 and TRBJ1-1; tentative D call: TRBD1 (5 bases). The V end was cut by 5 bases, the J end by 4 bases, with 11 bases between. The CDR3 totals 12 residues. Germline assignment: CDR1 SQVTM and CDR2 ANQGSEA. The CDR3 reads CSVTGVGTEAFF. The CDR3 coding sequence is TGCAGCGTTACGGGGGTCGGCACTGAAGCTTTCTTT.

A few counts support this clone. This chain connects TRBV6-4 to TRBJ2-1; 7 nucleotides match TRBD2. The CDR3 has 14 residues. Germline CDR1 MRHNA, CDR2 SNTAGT. V lost 2 bases, J lost 7 bases, and 5 bases stayed unmatched. The CDR3 loop reads CASSDGAGGNEQFF. CDR3 in DNA: TGTGCCAGCAGTGACGGTGCCGGGGGGAATGAGCAGTTCTTC.

This clone has a count of ten or more. The chain combines TRBV19 with TRBJ2-5; D possibly matches TRBD1 or TRBD2 (5 bases each). V was trimmed by 8 bases and J by 3 bases, leaving 13 bases between them. CDR1 LNHDA and CDR2 SQIVND come from the germline V gene (reference sequence). The CDR3 length is 13 residues. CDR3 region: CASRAGTKETQYF. Here the CDR3 DNA reads TGTGCCAGTCGAGCCGGGACCAAAGAGACCCAGTACTTC.

This clone is medium-sized within its sample. The genes are TRBV2 and TRBJ2-7; the D gene is possibly TRBD2 (6 bases). The CDR3 runs to 15 residues. Trimming left V 7 bases short and J 4 bases short, with 20 bases between. Germline V CDR1 and CDR2: SNHLY, FYNNEI. CDR3 in DNA: TGTGCCAGCAATATGATGGAGGGGCCTTTATACGAGCAGTACTTC. This sequence encodes CASNMMEGPLYEQYF.

By share, this clone counts as medium-sized. The chain is built from TRBV6-1 and TRBJ1-2; 8 bases agree with TRBD1. V shed 4 bases and J 7 bases; nucleotides not matched to a gene: 14. The CDR3 contains 16 residues. Germline values: CDR1 MNHNS, CDR2 SASEGT. CDR3 loop: CASSVPGTGWSLGYTF. The DNA of the CDR3 is TGTGCCAGCAGTGTACCCGGGACAGGTTGGTCTCTTGGCTACACCTTC.

This clone was seen at least ten times. J is TRBJ2-2 and V is TRBV9; TRBD2 matches 14 bases. Germline V gives CDR1 SGDLS, CDR2 YYNGEE. CDR3 length: 17 amino acids. V lost 4 bases and J lost 6; bases outside the gene matches: 8. CDR3 in amino acids: CASSPTGLAGEAGELFF. DNA of the CDR3: TGTGCCAGCAGCCCGACGGGACTAGCGGGAGAGGCCGGGGAGCTGTTTTTT.

This clone has just a few counts. This chain connects TRBV10-2 to TRBJ2-7; 7 bases are a match to TRBD1. CDR3 length: 15 residues. V lost 5 bases, J lost 3 bases, and 10 bases stayed unmatched. Germline CDR1 reads WSHSY; CDR2 reads SAAADI. The CDR3 reads CASSQQGMGLYEQYF. The CDR3 DNA is TGCGCCAGCAGTCAACAGGGGATGGGGCTCTACGAGCAGTACTTC.

This clone was seen many times. V and J are TRBV30 and TRBJ1-2; D uncertain. The CDR3 is 15 residues long. From germline, CDR1 is GTSNPN and CDR2 SVGIG (reference sequence). V lost 2 bases to trimming and J lost 2 bases, with 15 bases between them. CDR3 nucleotide sequence: TGTGCCTGGAGTCACTTTTTGCTGGGGAACTATGGCTACACCTTC. Translating gives CAWSHFLLGNYGYTF.

This clone has only a few counts. The chain has TRBV30 and TRBJ2-3; 8 bases are a match to TRBD2. CDR3 size: 13 residues. The germline gives CDR1 GTSNPN, CDR2 SVGIG (reference sequence). The V and J ends lost 8 bases and 2 bases, in that order; junction bases with no gene match: 6. CDR3 bases: TGTGCCCGGAAGACTAGCGCCACAGATACGCAGTATTTT. It specifies CARKTSATDTQYF.

V usage is TRBV20-1 and J usage is TRBJ2-5; D gene ambiguous. Germline V lookup: CDR1 DFQATT, CDR2 SNEGSKA (reference sequence). V gave up 1 base and J gave up 5 bases, with 8 bases separating them. This CDR3 has 12 amino acids. The CDR3 DNA follows: TGCAGTGCTAGAGGGGGTGGTGAGACCCAGTACTTC. Its protein is CSARGGGETQYF.

This sequence joins TRBV12-5 and TRBJ2-7; D is undetermined. The CDR3 runs 14 residues. Germline CDR1 reads LGHNT; CDR2 reads FRNRAP. Trimming took 0 bases from V and 0 from J, leaving 6 bases between them. CDR3 nucleotide sequence: TGTGCTAGTGGTTTGGTGGCAGACTCCTACGAGCAGTACTTC. Its protein product is CASGLVADSYEQYF.

The V call is TRBV11-3, the J call TRBJ2-3; D unclear. Trimming left V 9 bases short and J 0 bases short, with 16 bases between. Per germline, CDR1 SGHNT and CDR2 YENEEA. CDR3 length: 15 amino acids. DNA of the CDR3: TGTGCCAGTGGTCTTGGGCAGATTAGCACAGATACGCAGTATTTT. Translation: CASGLGQISTDTQYF.

As regards this clone: A much larger clone differs by one base, so this may be a read error. The chain links TRBV7-2 to TRBJ2-7; D gene unclear. CDR1 SGHTA and CDR2 FQGNSA come from the germline V gene. The CDR3 has 14 residues. In DNA, the CDR3 is TGTGCCAACAGCTTATCCAGTACCTCCTACGAGCAGTACTTC. This codes for CANSLSSTSYEQYF.

This clone is classed as medium-sized. V is TRBV6-4 and J is TRBJ2-2; possible D gene TRBD2, 6 bases. Looked up from germline, CDR1 is MRHNA and CDR2 is SNTAGT. Trimming left V 4 bases short and J 3 bases short, with 6 bases between. The CDR3 consists of 13 residues. For the CDR3, the DNA is TGTGCCAGCAGTGCGGGAGACACCGGGGAGCTGTTTTTT. Encoded protein: CASSAGDTGELFF.

Sample share makes this clone medium-sized. The V gene is TRBV28, the J gene TRBJ2-7; D remains ambiguous. Per germline, CDR1 MDHEN and CDR2 SYDVKM. CDR3 size: 12 residues. V was clipped by 3 bases and J by 5 bases, with 8 bases between them. CDR3 loop: CASSLGWDEQYF. CDR3 bases: TGTGCCAGCAGTTTGGGTTGGGACGAGCAGTACTTC. The full variable domain, in which reference TRBV28 and TRBJ2-7 provide the parts outside the CDR3, is DVKVTQSSRYLVKRTGEKVFLECVQDMDHENMFWYRQDPGLGLRLIYFSYDVKMKEKGDIPEGYSVSREKKERFSLILESASTNQTSMYLCASSLGWDEQYFGPGTRLTVT.

The chain joins TRBV27 to TRBJ2-7; unclear D gene. The CDR3 runs to 18 residues. Germline values: CDR1 MNHEY, CDR2 SMNVEV (reference sequence). Trimming removed 2 bases at V and 3 bases at J, with 23 bases between. CDR3 sequence: CASSLKIVQALLNYEQYF. Here the CDR3 DNA reads TGTGCCAGCAGTTTAAAAATTGTACAAGCCCTCCTGAACTACGAGCAGTACTTC.

V gene TRBV12-3 or TRBV12-4 combines with J gene TRBJ2-7, with 8 positions matching TRBD2. With V trimmed by 8 bases and J by 4 bases, 13 bases remained unmatched. The CDR3 consists of 15 residues. The CDR3 region has the DNA TGTGCCAGCCGAGGGACACGGGAGGGCCTTTACGAGCAGTACTTC. Translating it yields CASRGTREGLYEQYF.

The chain has TRBV11-1 and TRBJ1-2, with 8 bases fitting TRBD1. The CDR3 is 14 amino acids. Per the germline V gene, CDR1 is SGHAT and CDR2 is FQDESV (reference sequence). V dropped 3 bases and J dropped 6; count of bases not matched to a gene: 6. CDR3 sequence: CASSFGSRGHGYTF. CDR3 sequence (DNA): TGTGCCAGCAGCTTCGGGTCCAGGGGGCATGGCTACACCTTC.

This clone was seen ten or more times. In DNA form, the CDR3 reads TGTGCCAGCAGCGGCGGGGAGACCCAGTACTTC. It translates to CASSGGETQYF. The V gene is TRBV5-8, the J gene TRBJ2-5; a weak D match, TRBD2 (5 bases). This CDR3 spans 11 amino acids. V lost 4 bases, J lost 5 bases, and 6 bases lay in between. Germline V gene sequence: CDR1 SGHTS, CDR2 YDEGEE.

V is TRBV12-3 or TRBV12-4 and J is TRBJ2-7, with TRBD2 matching 9 bases. The CDR3 is made up of 16 amino acids. V gave up 2 bases and J gave up 4 bases; unmatched junction bases: 9. CDR3 bases: TGTGCCAGCAGTTTACGGGATAGCGGGAGAGGTTACGAGCAGTACTTC. Protein product: CASSLRDSGRGYEQYF.

In its sample, this clone was seen a few times. The V and J genes are TRBV5-1 and TRBJ1-1; weak D call: TRBD1 (6 bases). The germline V gene has CDR1 SGHRS and CDR2 YFSETQ. Trimming took off 0 bases at V and 3 bases at J, with 9 bases between the two ends. This CDR3 has 14 amino acids. The CDR3 loop is CASSLAGGYTEAFF. CDR3 nucleotide sequence: TGCGCCAGCAGCTTGGCCGGGGGCTACACTGAAGCTTTCTTT. Together with reference TRBV5-1 and TRBJ1-1, the CDR3 gives the full variable domain: KAGVTQTPRYLIKTRGQQVTLSCSPISGHRSVSWYQQTPGQGLQFLFEYFSETQRNKGNFPGRFSGRQFSNSRSEMNVSTLELGDSALYLCASSLAGGYTEAFFGQGTRLTVV.

Within the sample, this clone is medium-sized. The chain is built from TRBV6-1 and TRBJ2-2, with TRBD2 identical over 11 bases. V lost 4 bases, J lost 5 bases, and 6 bases stayed unmatched. The CDR3 sequence is 16 residues long. CDR1 and CDR2 (germline): MNHNS, SASEGT. The CDR3 DNA follows: TGTGCCAGCAGTGGATCTAGCGGGAGGCTGACCGGGGAGCTGTTTTTT. Translation: CASSGSSGRLTGELFF.

The gene calls are TRBV5-1 and TRBJ2-3; possibly TRBD2 for D (5 bases). The V end was cut by 0 bases, the J end by 4 bases, with 15 bases between. The CDR3 totals 16 residues. Germline CDR1 reads SGHRS; CDR2 reads YFSETQ. The CDR3 DNA is TGCGCCAGCAGCTTGGCGGGGAATAGCAGTGCAGATACGCAGTATTTT. It translates to CASSLAGNSSADTQYF.

In its sample, this clone is medium-sized (0.01 to 0.1%). The V call is TRBV6-1, the J call TRBJ1-2; no firm D call. Germline loops: CDR1 MNHNS, CDR2 SASEGT. The CDR3 totals 13 residues. V dropped 5 bases and J dropped 0 bases, with 7 bases sitting between them. In DNA form, the CDR3 reads TGTGCCAGCAGTCCAACAGCTAACTATGGCTACACCTTC. It is translated as CASSPTANYGYTF.

About this clone itself: One base away lies a much larger clone, so this may be a sequencing read error. The rearrangement links TRBV7-9 to TRBJ2-7, with D possibly being TRBD1 or TRBD2 (5 bases each). Trimming pared 5 bases from V and 7 bases from J, leaving 15 bases between. This CDR3 comprises 13 residues. Per the germline V gene, CDR1 is SEHNR and CDR2 is FQNEAQ (reference sequence). CDR3 amino acids: CASSLEGLVEQYF. CDR3 in DNA: TGTGCCAGCAGCCTAGAGGGGTTAGTGGAGCAGTACTTC.

The gene calls are TRBV20-1 and TRBJ2-7; TRBD1 might be the D (5 bases). Germline CDR1 DFQATT, CDR2 SNEGSKA (reference sequence). The length of the CDR3 is 13 residues. The V and J ends lost 7 bases and 1 base respectively, with 14 bases between them. The CDR3 nucleotides are TGCAGTGTCACCGGCAGGGTTTCCTACGAGCAGTACTTC. Translated, it gives CSVTGRVSYEQYF.